The source of this TCR beta chain is a study of blood T cell repertoires in COVID-19. Overall study context: COVID-19 samples, acute and convalescent, were from the United States, Italy and Spain.

Individuals aged about 18 to 95 years were recruited from around 22 US areas. Assay used: immunoSEQ multiplex PCR; TCRdb lists only in-frame clones, some missing. The data show about 410,000 clones, 85% to 90% seen once. The germline gives CDR1 SGHTA, CDR2 FQGNSA. Germline trimming cut 1 base from V and 5 bases from J; bases unmatched to any gene: 3. The CDR3 is 15 residues long. Specimen: PBMCs or T cells enriched from blood (not recorded which). This sequence originates from a woman between 25 and 40 years old who had recovered from COVID-19. The chain carries TRBV7-2 and TRBJ2-1, with 9 bases identical to TRBD2. CDR3 sequence reads: CASSLDGGRDNEQFF. In DNA, the CDR3 is TGTGCCAGCAGCTTAGATGGCGGGAGGGACAATGAGCAGTTCTTC.